Below, 23 T cell receptor beta chains from the same sample are listed, as sequenced in a study of CD8+ T cells in alopecia areata. Extraction of RNA preceded its reverse transcription into cDNA, which served as the sequencing template. TCRdb's table, derived via immunoSEQ multiplex PCR, lists solely in-frame clones and lacks some. Of fewer than 250,000 clones detected, approximately 61% appear once; the ten largest clones hold over 0.4%. The sample here was CD4+ T cells sorted from blood, taken at week 0. Receptors originate from a human donor with alopecia areata.

This clone was detected only a few times. The CDR3 loop reads CASSFRGYGYTF. In DNA form, the CDR3 reads TGTGCCAGCAGTTTCAGGGGATATGGCTACACCTTC. The chain uses TRBV28 and TRBJ1-2; D may be TRBD1 (6 bases). Trimming cost V 3 bases and J 5 bases, with 7 bases left between them. The germline CDR1 and CDR2 sequences are MDHEN and SYDVKM. The CDR3 has 12 residues.

The genes are TRBV29-1 and TRBJ2-1; possible D gene TRBD1, 6 bases. CDR3 length equals 14 residues. The V end was cut by 1 base, the J end by 6 bases, with 13 bases between. CDR1 SQVTM and CDR2 ANQGSEA come from the germline V gene. This CDR3 reads CSVEGQGRLNEQFF. The CDR3 DNA reads as TGCAGCGTTGAAGGGCAGGGGAGACTCAATGAGCAGTTCTTC.

Here the CDR3 DNA reads TGTGCCTGGACCGGTCGGGACAGAGATTGGTATCAGCCCCAGCATTTT. Translation gives CAWTGRDRDWYQPQHF. The chain uses TRBV30 and TRBJ1-5; 7 bases agree with TRBD1. This CDR3 spans 16 amino acids. With V trimmed by 4 bases and J by 5 bases, 14 bases remained unmatched. Germline V gene data show CDR1 as GTSNPN and CDR2 as SVGIG (reference sequence).

The genes are TRBV5-1 and TRBJ2-4, with 8 nucleotides matching TRBD2. There are 16 residues in the CDR3. The ends lost 3 bases at V and 8 bases at J; junction bases unmatched: 13. Germline assignment: CDR1 SGHRS and CDR2 YFSETQ. The CDR3 region is CASSYQAGAVVDIQYF. CDR3 nucleotides: TGCGCCAGCAGCTACCAAGCGGGAGCGGTAGTAGACATTCAGTACTTC.

This chain uses TRBV30 with TRBJ1-1, with 7 bases fitting TRBD1. The V and J ends lost 3 bases and 8 bases, in that order; junction bases with no gene match: 9. Germline lookup yields CDR1 GTSNPN and CDR2 SVGIG (reference sequence). This CDR3 region has 13 residues. The CDR3 sequence is CAWSGTALGEAFF. The CDR3 coding sequence is TGTGCCTGGAGCGGGACAGCACTTGGCGAAGCTTTCTTT.

This clone was found many times. This rearrangement joins TRBV6-1 to TRBJ2-1, with 7 bases lining up with TRBD2. The CDR3 runs to 19 residues. With 1 base clipped from V and 0 bases from J, the junction kept 12 bases outside the gene matches. Per germline, CDR1 MNHNS and CDR2 SASEGT. The CDR3 region is CASSEVRLAIKSSYNEQFF. The CDR3 region has the DNA TGTGCCAGCAGTGAAGTTCGACTAGCCATCAAGAGCTCCTACAATGAGCAGTTCTTC.

The chain carries TRBV2 and TRBJ2-7; D is uncertain. This CDR3 region has 13 residues. Germline assignment: CDR1 SNHLY and CDR2 FYNNEI. Trimming took off 2 bases at V and 6 bases at J, with 11 bases between the two ends. CDR3 residues: CASSEPVGSEQYF. DNA for the CDR3: TGTGCCAGCAGTGAACCCGTGGGATCCGAGCAGTACTTC.

CDR3 sequence: CASSPGRRTYEQYF. Here the CDR3 DNA reads TGTGCCAGCTCACCGGGCAGGCGGACCTACGAGCAGTACTTC. The V call is TRBV18, the J call TRBJ2-7; no definite D call. This CDR3 has 14 residues. The ends were cut back, 3 bases at V and 2 bases at J, with 11 bases in the middle. Germline V gene data show CDR1 as KGHSH and CDR2 as LQKENI.

On this clone itself: An end of the junction differs from the germline gene, which may be a read error. The gene calls are TRBV11-2 and TRBJ2-2; possible D gene TRBD2, 6 bases. The CDR3 has 13 residues. CDR1 SGHAT and CDR2 FQNNGV come from the germline V gene. The DNA of the CDR3 is TGTGCCAACAGCTCCCTCCGGAGGGCCGAGCTGTTTTTT. Translating gives CANSSLRRAELFF. Supplemented by reference TRBV11-2 and TRBJ2-2, the full variable domain reads EAGVAQSPRYKIIEKRQSVAFWCNPISGHATLYWYQQILGQGPKLLIQFQNNGVVDDSQLPKDRFSAERLKGVDSTLKIQPAKLEDSAVYLCANSSLRRAELFFGEGSRLTVL.

The chain links TRBV27 to TRBJ1-5; possibly TRBD1 for D (5 bases). The CDR3 runs to 15 residues. The germline gives CDR1 MNHEY, CDR2 SMNVEV (reference sequence). Trimming left V 0 bases short and J 0 bases short, with 6 bases between. CDR3 loop: CASSLSGLSNQPQHF. CDR3 nucleotides: TGTGCCAGCAGTTTATCGGGGCTTAGCAATCAGCCCCAGCATTTT.

This clone was seen only once. This rearrangement joins TRBV27 to TRBJ1-2; D is possibly TRBD1 (5 bases). The CDR3 loop spans 13 amino acids. Trimming removed 6 bases from V and 8 bases from J, with 16 bases in between. Germline CDR1 and CDR2: MNHEY and SMNVEV (reference sequence). The CDR3 coding sequence is TGTGCCAGCAGGTCCATAACAGGAAAGGGCTACACCTTC. This codes for CASRSITGKGYTF.

V is TRBV30 and J is TRBJ1-2; 7 bases match TRBD1. Germline loops: CDR1 GTSNPN, CDR2 SVGIG (reference sequence). The V and J ends lost 3 bases and 2 bases, in that order; junction bases with no gene match: 6. CDR3 size: 14 residues. The DNA of the CDR3 is TGTGCCTGGAGCATTCAGGGGGTAAACTATGGCTACACCTTC. This translates into CAWSIQGVNYGYTF.

The chain uses TRBV5-1 and TRBJ1-2; D may be TRBD1 (6 bases). The CDR3 extends over 14 amino acids. Germline V lookup: CDR1 SGHRS, CDR2 YFSETQ. The V end was cut by 4 bases, the J end by 4 bases, with 14 bases between. This CDR3 is CASSPDRTVYGYTF. CDR3 in DNA: TGCGCCAGCAGCCCGGACCGGACAGTCTATGGCTACACCTTC.

This clone has just a few counts. The rearrangement links TRBV4-1 to TRBJ2-7; 11 bases line up with TRBD2. CDR3 length: 15 amino acids. CDR1 and CDR2 (germline): MGHRA, YSYEKL. V was pared by 6 bases and J by 1 base, with 5 bases of the junction left unmatched. The CDR3 DNA follows: TGCGCCAGCAGTCAAACTAGCGGGGGTTCCTACGAGCAGTACTTC. This gives the protein CASSQTSGGSYEQYF.

A note on this clone: The junction shows a germline mismatch at one end, possibly a read error. The CDR3 here is CASRTVTGVNVLTF. CDR3 in DNA: TGTGCCAGCAGGACTGTGACAGGGGTCAACGTCCTGACTTTC. V is TRBV2 and J is TRBJ2-6; 8 nucleotides line up with TRBD1. The CDR3 sequence is 14 residues long. Germline V gene lookup returns CDR1 SNHLY and CDR2 FYNNEI.

The rearrangement links TRBV6-1 to TRBJ1-5; 8 bases are shared with TRBD1. CDR1 MNHNS and CDR2 SASEGT come from the germline V gene. CDR3 length equals 12 residues. CDR3 amino acids: CAETGGNQPQHF. For the CDR3, the DNA is TGTGCGGAGACAGGGGGCAATCAGCCCCAGCATTTT.

The chain joins TRBV7-6 to TRBJ2-3; maybe TRBD1 (5 bases). The germline CDR1 and CDR2 sequences are SGHVS and FNYEAQ. This CDR3 contains 15 residues. Between the trimmed V and J ends, which lost 4 bases and 2 bases, there was a span of 13 bases. CDR3 region: CASSYQGYTTDTQYF. The DNA for the CDR3 is TGTGCCAGCAGCTACCAGGGATATACCACAGATACGCAGTATTTT. The variable domain in full, with the rest retrieved from reference TRBV7-6 and TRBJ2-3, is GAGVSQSPRYKVTKRGQDVALRCDPISGHVSLYWYRQALGQGPEFLTYFNYEAQQDKSGLPNDRFSAERPEGSISTLTIQRTEQRDSAMYRCASSYQGYTTDTQYFGPGTRLTVL.

This clone was counted only a few times. The chain is built from TRBV6-5 and TRBJ1-1; no definite D call. The CDR3 has 12 residues. Trimming removed 2 bases at V and 1 base at J, with 2 bases between. CDR1 MNHEY and CDR2 SVGAGI come from the germline V gene. CDR3 residues: CASSYRNTEAFF. CDR3 DNA sequence: TGTGCCAGCAGTTACAGGAACACTGAAGCTTTCTTT.

This chain connects TRBV2 to TRBJ1-1; 8 nucleotides line up with TRBD1. The CDR3 is made up of 14 amino acids. The V and J ends lost 6 bases and 7 bases, in that order; junction bases with no gene match: 10. Germline assignment: CDR1 SNHLY and CDR2 FYNNEI. The CDR3 nucleotides are TGTGCCAGCAGGGATGGCAGGGGGCTTGGTGAAGCTTTCTTT. Translating it yields CASRDGRGLGEAFF.

The rearrangement joins TRBV11-3 to TRBJ2-2, with D possibly being TRBD1 or TRBD2 (5 bases each). The V end was cut by 3 bases, the J end by 3 bases, with 11 bases between. Germline CDR1 reads SGHNT; CDR2 reads YENEEA. The CDR3 is 15 amino acids. This chain's CDR3 is CASSLDGADTGELFF. In DNA form, the CDR3 reads TGTGCCAGCAGCTTGGACGGGGCGGACACCGGGGAGCTGTTTTTT.

The chain is built from TRBV20-1 and TRBJ1-1; TRBD1 is a possible D gene (5 bases). From germline, CDR1 is DFQATT and CDR2 SNEGSKA (reference sequence). The CDR3 is made up of 11 amino acids. Trimming left V 6 bases short and J 11 bases short, with 16 bases between. CDR3 coding DNA: TGCAGTGCGTACCGGGACCCCGGGGCTTTCTTT. The encoded protein is CSAYRDPGAFF.

This clone showed up just once. The rearrangement joins TRBV2 to TRBJ1-4; D is possibly TRBD1 (6 bases). V was shortened by 2 bases and J by 0 bases, with 10 bases between the two germline ends. The germline CDR1 and CDR2 sequences are SNHLY and FYNNEI. The CDR3 runs 16 residues. The CDR3 loop reads CASSERQVATNEKLFF. Written as DNA, the CDR3 is TGTGCCAGCAGTGAACGACAGGTCGCAACTAATGAAAAACTGTTTTTT.

A few counts support this clone. This sequence joins TRBV30 and TRBJ2-1; D remains ambiguous. Trimming left V 0 bases short and J 2 bases short, with 8 bases between. CDR1 is GTSNPN, CDR2 SVGIG, per germline (reference sequence). The CDR3 consists of 14 residues. The DNA of the CDR3 is TGTGCCTGGAGTGTACGGAGAGCCTACAATGAGCAGTTCTTC. Its translation is CAWSVRRAYNEQFF.